The rows below give T cell receptor beta chains drawn from one sample of a study of CD8+CD57+ T cells in acquired aplastic anemia. TCRdb reprocessed the reads via MiXCR and lists one record per CDR3 protein. The sample holds 200,000 to 300,000 distinct CDR3 sequences, approximately 50% seen once. The sample taken for sequencing was sorted CD4+, CD8+, or CD8+CD57+ T cells (not recorded which) from PBMCs. These receptor sequences come from a human donor with aplastic anemia. Both conserved end residues are part of each CDR3. Fields, in order: V gene, D gene, CDR3 length, clone size, J gene, CDR3 protein, CDR3 DNA. A D gene is named only where the DNA matches it firmly. A row's size may be missing; if present it is once, few, many or a size class.

TRBV12-3/TRBV12-4	-	14	many	TRBJ1-1	CASSWRLWNTEAFF	TGTGCCAGCAGTTGGCGGCTCTGGAACACTGAAGCTTTCTTT
TRBV10-1	-	12	-	TRBJ2-7	CASSETTSEQYF	TGCGCCAGCAGTGAGACCACGTCGGAGCAGTACTTC
TRBV20-1	-	10	-	TRBJ1-1	CSAPHTEAFF	TGCAGTGCTCCCCACACTGAAGCTTTCTTT
TRBV19	TRBD1	20	many	TRBJ2-1	CASSLPRDRPTLSSYNEQFF	TGTGCCAGTAGCCTACCAAGGGACAGGCCAACCCTGAGCTCCTACAATGAGCAGTTCTTC
TRBV20-1	-	13	few	TRBJ1-5	CSTAYKGDQPQHF	TGCAGTACAGCTTATAAAGGGGATCAGCCCCAGCATTTT
TRBV6-5	TRBD1	14	many	TRBJ1-1	CASNPDRANTEAFF	TGTGCCAGCAACCCAGACAGGGCGAACACTGAAGCTTTCTTT
TRBV20-1	-	12	once	TRBJ1-1	CSGGRANTEAFF	TGCAGTGGGGGACGGGCGAACACTGAAGCTTTCTTT
TRBV30	-	14	-	TRBJ1-1	CAWSPTVGNTEAFF	TGTGCCTGGAGCCCGACAGTTGGGAACACTGAAGCTTTCTTT
TRBV3-1	-	15	many	TRBJ1-2	CASSRGHQANYGYTF	TGTGCCAGCAGCCGGGGACACCAAGCTAACTATGGCTACACCTTC
TRBV20-1	-	15	many	TRBJ2-2	CSARDQQQDTGELFF	TGCAGTGCTAGAGATCAGCAACAGGACACCGGGGAGCTGTTTTTT
TRBV6-4	-	15	many	TRBJ2-3	CASSDKGGASDTQYF	TGTGCCAGCAGTGACAAGGGGGGGGCCTCAGATACGCAGTATTTT
TRBV9	-	14	many	TRBJ1-3	CASSIGFSGNTIYF	TGTGCCAGCAGCATCGGTTTCTCTGGAAACACCATATATTTT
TRBV2	-	12	-	TRBJ1-2	CASSDGIAGYTF	TGTGCCAGCAGTGACGGTATCGCTGGCTACACCTTC
TRBV24-1	-	15	many	TRBJ2-4	CATRASEKDVDIQYF	TGTGCCACCAGAGCTTCCGAAAAGGATGTGGACATTCAGTACTTC
TRBV9	-	12	-	TRBJ2-7	CASSATGGEQYF	TGTGCCAGCAGCGCCACTGGTGGTGAGCAGTACTTC
TRBV7-9	TRBD1	15	-	TRBJ2-7	CASSYGQGAPYEQYF	TGTGCCAGCAGCTACGGACAGGGGGCGCCCTACGAGCAGTACTTC
TRBV7-2	-	14	-	TRBJ1-2	CASSRGGGSDGYTF	TGTGCCAGCAGCCGGGGGGGAGGGAGCGATGGCTACACCTTC
TRBV7-2	-	12	-	TRBJ1-6	CATRGDNSPLHF	TGTGCCACGAGAGGGGATAATTCACCCCTCCACTTT
TRBV10-3	-	15	-	TRBJ2-5	CAISDTRDKQETQYF	TGTGCCATCAGTGACACCCGGGACAAACAAGAGACCCAGTACTTC
TRBV20-1	-	15	-	TRBJ1-2	CSARGTWASNYGYTF	TGCAGTGCTAGGGGAACCTGGGCATCTAACTATGGCTACACCTTC
TRBV12-3/TRBV12-4	-	14	many	TRBJ1-5	CASRPEGGNQPQHF	TGTGCCAGCAGACCCGAAGGCGGCAATCAGCCCCAGCATTTT
TRBV20-1	TRBD2	15	many	TRBJ2-3	CSARLSSGRTDTQYF	TGCAGTGCTCGCCTCTCTAGCGGGAGAACAGATACGCAGTATTTT
TRBV20-1	TRBD2	17	-	TRBJ2-1	CSARDPELAEEDNEQFF	TGCAGTGCTAGAGACCCAGAACTAGCGGAGGAGGACAATGAGCAGTTCTTC
TRBV10-1	-	13	many	TRBJ2-7	CASSEVTSSEQYF	TGCGCCAGCAGTGAAGTCACTAGTAGCGAGCAGTACTTC
TRBV2	-	15	many	TRBJ1-3	CASSEARVAGNTIYF	TGTGCCAGCAGTGAAGCCCGAGTCGCTGGAAACACCATATATTTT
TRBV2	TRBD2	17	many	TRBJ2-1	CAHGSRGTSGGANEQFF	TGTGCGCACGGGAGCAGAGGGACTAGCGGGGGGGCGAATGAGCAGTTCTTC
TRBV7-4	-	16	-	TRBJ1-5	CASSLSGALGNQPQHF	TGTGCCAGCAGCTTATCAGGGGCATTGGGCAATCAGCCCCAGCATTTT
TRBV10-3	-	12	-	TRBJ1-2	CAISESGFGYTF	TGTGCCATCAGTGAGTCTGGGTTTGGCTACACCTTC
TRBV12-3/TRBV12-4	-	13	-	TRBJ1-4	CASRRGSNEKLFF	TGTGCCAGCAGACGGGGCAGTAATGAAAAACTGTTTTTT
TRBV6-6	-	12	-	TRBJ1-1	CASSYSDTEAFF	TGTGCCAGCAGTTACAGCGACACTGAAGCTTTCTTT
TRBV12-1	-	15	-	TRBJ2-1	CASSGLAGVYNEQFF	TGTGCCAGCAGCGGATTAGCGGGAGTTTACAATGAGCAGTTCTTC
TRBV2	-	17	-	TRBJ1-5	CASRGDWAGEGNQPQHF	TGTGCCAGCAGGGGGGATTGGGCAGGGGAGGGGAATCAGCCCCAGCATTTT
TRBV20-1	-	13	-	TRBJ1-5	CSARQLPAQPQHF	TGCAGTGCTAGACAGCTACCTGCCCAGCCCCAGCATTTT
TRBV6-5	TRBD1	15	many	TRBJ2-1	CASIPGTGGVNEQFF	TGTGCCAGCATCCCCGGGACAGGGGGCGTCAATGAGCAGTTCTTC
TRBV27	-	15	once	TRBJ2-7	CASSSREIRTYEQYF	TGTGCTAGCAGTTCACGGGAGATTCGGACCTACGAGCAGTACTTC
TRBV7-9	-	13	many	TRBJ1-1	CASSSAGNTEAFF	TGTGCCAGCAGCTCCGCGGGGAACACTGAAGCTTTCTTT
TRBV6-5	TRBD1	12	many	TRBJ1-5	CASRTGGQPQHF	TGTGCCAGCAGGACAGGGGGTCAGCCCCAGCATTTT
TRBV29-1	-	14	-	TRBJ2-3	CSVASGVRTDTQYF	TGCAGCGTTGCTTCCGGGGTTCGCACAGATACGCAGTATTTT
TRBV5-5	-	15	-	TRBJ1-2	CASSLEGQRGSGYTF	TGTGCCAGCAGCTTAGAGGGCCAGCGAGGCTCCGGCTACACCTTC
TRBV4-3	-	15	-	TRBJ1-1	CASSQDWRMNTEAFF	TGCGCCAGCAGCCAAGATTGGCGAATGAACACTGAAGCTTTCTTT
TRBV20-1	-	14	once	TRBJ1-3	CSASKSISGNTIYF	TGCAGTGCTAGTAAATCCATCTCTGGAAACACCATATATTTT
TRBV13	TRBD1	14	few	TRBJ1-1	CASSEDRGGTEAFF	TGTGCCAGCAGCGAGGACAGGGGGGGCACTGAAGCTTTCTTT
TRBV7-3	TRBD1	13	-	TRBJ2-5	CASSVDGTGGRFF	TGTGCCAGCAGCGTAGACGGGACAGGGGGACGGTTCTTC
TRBV10-3	-	14	-	TRBJ2-1	CAISEGSSYNEQFF	TGTGCCATCAGTGAGGGGAGCTCCTACAATGAGCAGTTCTTC
TRBV4-2	-	13	many	TRBJ2-1	CASRPGGNNEQFF	TGTGCCAGCCGTCCCGGAGGTAACAATGAGCAGTTCTTC
TRBV2	TRBD1	15	few	TRBJ2-7	CASQLTGTGTYEQYF	TGTGCCAGTCAATTAACCGGGACAGGGACCTACGAGCAGTACTTC
TRBV20-1	TRBD2	14	many	TRBJ2-1	CSAKTSGRYNEQFF	TGCAGTGCCAAGACTAGCGGGCGTTACAATGAGCAGTTCTTC
TRBV7-7	TRBD2	15	once	TRBJ2-5	CASSLAGGEQETQYF	TGTGCTAGCAGCCTAGCGGGGGGGGAGCAAGAGACCCAGTACTTC